This section outlines one T cell receptor (beta chain) sequence together with its context. Its target is not known. One end of the junction varies from germline; a read error may be responsible. Libraries were prepared by immunoSEQ multiplex PCR; TCRdb keeps only in-frame clonotypes and omits some of them. The sample holds 900 to 1,300 clones, 85% to 95% seen once. This sample is part of a study of monozygotic twins with cystic fibrosis. Looking at the study overall: With approximately 14 PCR cycles, barcoded libraries came from around 2.9 micrograms of fragmented DNA. Findings and limits, study-wide: Monozygotic CF twins shared more identical nucleotide clonotypes than unrelated patients. Clonality was generally low (median around 0.009), higher in the most severe patients.

The sequenced sample consisted of blood. This clonotype originated in a boy younger than 18 with cystic fibrosis.

CDR3 DNA sequence: TGTGCTAGCAGCTCTGCGGGGACAGATACGCAGTATTTT. Its protein product is CASSSAGTDTQYF. This chain connects TRBV7-7 to TRBJ2-3; weak D call: TRBD2 (6 bases). The CDR3 has 13 residues. Germline V gives CDR1 SSHAT, CDR2 FNYEAQ (reference sequence).